The T cell receptor beta chain under discussion was sequenced for a study of blood T cell repertoires in COVID-19. Background on the study: Acute and convalescent COVID-19 samples came from the United States, Italy and Spain.

Everyone who took part was about 18 to 89 years old, and they came from some 23 US areas. The CDR3 totals 15 residues. Between the trimmed V and J ends, which lost 3 bases and 0 bases, there was a span of 11 bases. Per germline, CDR1 LNHDA and CDR2 SQIVND (reference sequence). Authors' methods: Estimation of nucleated cell counts was performed using reference gene primer amplification. Measured with immunoSEQ multiplex PCR; TCRdb has only the in-frame clones, and not every one. V, J and clone size are taken as reported in that table, and D and trimming were inferred from the DNA itself. Seen here are under 250,000 clones, roughly 85% observed once, and the top ten hold around 9.8%.

This TCR came from a woman aged 45 to 65 with acute COVID-19. This chain links TRBV19 with TRBJ1-1, with TRBD1 as a possible D gene (5 bases). Sequencing input: PBMCs or T cells enriched from blood (not recorded which). Here the CDR3 DNA reads TGTGCCAGTAGTATCAGGGTTGGGATGAACACTGAAGCTTTCTTT. Its protein is CASSIRVGMNTEAFF.